These 12 T cell receptor beta chains share one sample of origin, sequenced in a study of blood T cells in healthy people across ages. Through a sample-barcoded 5' primer and a J-beta primer mix, a second PCR was run for roughly 6 to 11 cycles. TCRdb re-called the 5' RACE reads with MiXCR, one entry per CDR3 protein. Among around 1.7 million distinct CDR3 sequences listed, 28% were seen once. The specimen was blood. The receptors shown here come from a woman under 40 in good health.

The chain uses TRBV7-2 and TRBJ1-6, with D tentatively TRBD1 (6 bases). Per germline, CDR1 SGHTA and CDR2 FQGNSA. Trimming left V 2 bases short and J 6 bases short, with 14 bases between. The CDR3 has 16 residues. In DNA form, the CDR3 reads TGTGCCAGCAGCTTAAATGGGGGGGCTGCTAATTCACCCCTCCACTTT. This encodes CASSLNGGAANSPLHF.

The rearrangement links TRBV13 to TRBJ1-6, with D unresolved. This CDR3 region has 15 residues. Germline V lookup: CDR1 PRHDT, CDR2 FYEKMQ (reference sequence). The V gene lost 5 bases and the J gene lost 7 bases, with 15 bases spanning the gap. CDR3 sequence reads: CASSLIRGLNSPLHF. The CDR3 DNA is TGTGCCAGCAGCCTGATCCGTGGGCTGAATTCACCCCTCCACTTT.

This clonotype was observed once. This chain connects TRBV20-1 to TRBJ1-5; D is undetermined. Germline CDR1 DFQATT, CDR2 SNEGSKA (reference sequence). The CDR3 extends over 13 amino acids. In DNA form, the CDR3 reads TGCAATTTTATCGGACGGATCAATCAGCCCCAGCATTTT. The encoded protein is CNFIGRINQPQHF.

Comments on this clonotype: A much larger clone sits a single nucleotide away, making a read error possible. The V gene is TRBV5-1, the J gene TRBJ2-4; perhaps TRBD2 as D (6 bases). With the DNA end fitting TRBJ2-7 better, the J assignment may be wrong. The CDR3 is made up of 15 amino acids. Germline values: CDR1 SGHRS, CDR2 YFSETQ. The DNA for the CDR3 is TGCGCCAGCAGCTTAGGGGACGGGGGTAGTCACGAGCAGTACTTC. This gives the protein CASSLGDGGSHEQYF.

The chain recombines TRBV7-2 with TRBJ1-4; D remains unclear. The V gene lost 1 base and the J gene lost 10 bases, with 16 bases spanning the gap. Germline V gene sequence: CDR1 SGHTA, CDR2 FQGNSA. CDR3 size: 15 residues. The CDR3 loop is CASSLDGPPNGKLFF. CDR3 in DNA: TGTGCCAGCAGCTTAGACGGACCCCCTAACGGAAAACTGTTTTTT.

Details on this clonotype: At one of its ends the junction is not consistent with the germline gene, which may arise from a read error. V and J are TRBV4-1 and TRBJ2-1; 9 bases map to TRBD2. The CDR3 has 14 amino acids. The germline V gene encodes CDR1 MGHRA and CDR2 YSYEKL. CDR3 residues: CASRSRGGYNGQFF. CDR3 nucleotide sequence: TGCGCCAGCAGGTCGCGGGGGGGCTACAATGGGCAGTTCTTC.

The V gene is TRBV10-3, the J gene TRBJ2-6; 8 nucleotides match TRBD1. The germline CDR1 and CDR2 sequences are ENHRY and SYGVKD. CDR3 length equals 17 residues. Trimming at V came to 4 bases and at J to 0 bases, leaving 5 bases not matched to a gene. The CDR3 nucleotides read TGTGCCATCAGTGGGGGACAGGATTACTCTGGGGCCAACGTCCTGACTTTC. Its translation: CAISGGQDYSGANVLTF.

This clonotype was seen a few times. A read error may be the cause here, since a much bigger clone is one base away. CDR3 sequence (DNA): TGTGCCGCCCATTCGGGGTTCCACTACGAGCAGTACTTC. Protein product: CAAHSGFHYEQYF. V gene TRBV28 combines with J gene TRBJ2-7, with D perhaps TRBD2 (5 bases). The CDR3 is made up of 13 amino acids. Looked up from germline, CDR1 is MDHEN and CDR2 is SYDVKM. Between the trimmed V and J ends, which lost 11 bases and 3 bases, there was a span of 17 bases.

This clonotype turned up a few times. This chain links TRBV6-2 or TRBV6-3 with TRBJ1-5; 7 nucleotides match TRBD1. J gave up 4 bases and V 4 bases, and 13 bases lay outside the gene matches. The CDR3 has 17 amino acids. The V gene's germline CDR1 is MNHEY and CDR2 SVGEGT. Here the CDR3 DNA reads TGTGCCAGCAGTTCCGGGACAGTTTTGGGGGTTAATCAGCCCCAGCATTTT. The encoded protein is CASSSGTVLGVNQPQHF.

This clonotype was observed a few times. The genes are TRBV7-6 and TRBJ2-3; D may be TRBD2 (7 bases). Germline lookup yields CDR1 SGHVS and CDR2 FNYEAQ. Between the trimmed V and J ends, which lost 4 bases and 2 bases, there was a span of 16 bases. CDR3 size: 16 residues. CDR3 DNA: TGTGCCAGCAGCTCCGGGGGGCGGTTCTACACAGATACGCAGTATTTT. Translation gives CASSSGGRFYTDTQYF.

V is TRBV20-1 and J is TRBJ2-2; 11 bases are shared with TRBD1. Germline assignment: CDR1 DFQATT and CDR2 SNEGSKA (reference sequence). V shed 6 bases, J shed 3 bases, and the junction held 6 bases outside the gene matches. The CDR3 has 15 residues. CDR3 in amino acids: CSATGQGVYTGELFF. The CDR3 DNA sequence: TGCAGTGCGACGGGACAGGGGGTGTACACCGGGGAGCTGTTTTTT.

The chain is built from TRBV7-2 and TRBJ2-3, with 10 bases aligning to TRBD2. The ends lost 1 base at V and 7 bases at J; junction bases unmatched: 8. Germline V gene data show CDR1 as SGHTA and CDR2 as FQGNSA. CDR3 size: 16 residues. DNA for the CDR3: TGTGCCAGCAGCTTAGGGGGGTCTAGCGGGAGATATACGCAGTATTTT. Translating gives CASSLGGSSGRYTQYF. Complete variable domain (other parts from reference TRBV7-2 and TRBJ2-3): GAGVSQSPSNKVTEKGKDVELRCDPISGHTALYWYRQSLGQGLEFLIYFQGNSAPDKSGLPSDRFSAERTGGSVSTLTIQRTQQEDSAVYLCASSLGGSSGRYTQYFGPGTRLTVL.